This entry lists 22 T cell receptor beta chains sequenced from one sample in a study of a mutant IDH1 vaccine in newly diagnosed glioma. This sample's time point: baseline, week 1 (first vaccination visit). The sample's treatment: pre-vaccination baseline after standard-of-care therapy. Profiled with immunoSEQ multiplex PCR; TCRdb holds only in-frame clones, not every one. Of about 51,000 clones detected, about three quarters appear once; the ten largest clones hold approximately 2%. Source: PBMCs, taken from a glioma patient treated with radiotherapy, temozolomide or both. Every receptor here comes from a woman in her thirties or forties with glioma.

The chain links TRBV19 to TRBJ1-2, with 11 positions matching TRBD1. CDR3 length equals 18 residues. V was pared by 4 bases and J by 0 bases, with 10 bases of the junction left unmatched. Germline V gene sequence: CDR1 LNHDA, CDR2 SQIVND (reference sequence). The CDR3 DNA reads TGTGCCAGTAGTAACAGCCCGGGACAGGGGGTGGCTAACTATGGCTACACCTTC. Protein product: CASSNSPGQGVANYGYTF.

The genes are TRBV2 and TRBJ1-2; TRBD1 matches 11 bases. This CDR3 comprises 15 residues. The germline V gene has CDR1 SNHLY and CDR2 FYNNEI. V lost 5 bases to trimming and J lost 4 bases; unmatched junction nucleotides: 6. For the CDR3, the DNA is TGTGCCAGCAGTCCATGGACAGGGGGCATCTATGGCTACACCTTC. Residues: CASSPWTGGIYGYTF.

V usage is TRBV2 and J usage is TRBJ1-1, with D unclear. Looked up from germline, CDR1 is SNHLY and CDR2 is FYNNEI. V lost 6 bases and J 1 base, leaving 6 bases between the germline ends. The CDR3 covers 12 residues. CDR3 sequence: CASRDENTEAFF. The CDR3 DNA reads as TGTGCCAGCAGAGACGAGAACACTGAAGCTTTCTTT.

The V gene is TRBV7-3, the J gene TRBJ2-2; 9 positions match TRBD1. V trimming: 6 bases; J trimming: 1 base; junction bases outside the gene matches: 3. The V gene's germline CDR1 is SGHTA and CDR2 FQGTGA. This CDR3 is 15 amino acids long. CDR3 coding DNA: TGTGCCAGCAGGGGACAGGGCCGGAACACCGGGGAGCTGTTTTTT. It yields the protein CASRGQGRNTGELFF. The full variable domain, completed using reference TRBV7-3 and TRBJ2-2, is GAGVSQTPSNKVTEKGKYVELRCDPISGHTALYWYRQSLGQGPEFLIYFQGTGAADDSGLPNDRFFAVRPEGSVSTLKIQRTERGDSAVYLCASRGQGRNTGELFFGEGSRLTVL.

This clone was detected only a few times. V usage is TRBV10-2 and J usage is TRBJ1-5; D not resolved. The germline V gene encodes CDR1 WSHSY and CDR2 SAAADI. The CDR3 contains 16 residues. Between the trimmed V and J ends, which lost 6 bases and 4 bases, there was a span of 19 bases. This chain's CDR3 is CASSNFAGSRNQPQHF. CDR3 nucleotides: TGCGCCAGCAGCAACTTTGCCGGCTCGCGTAATCAGCCCCAGCATTTT.

The J gene is TRBJ2-1, the V gene TRBV11-3; D call uncertain. Germline-derived CDR1 and CDR2 are SGHNT and YENEEA. V lost 5 bases and J 10 bases, leaving 18 bases between the germline ends. CDR3 length: 14 amino acids. In DNA form, the CDR3 reads TGTGCCAGCAGCCTTAGCCCCGGAGCGAACGAGCAGTTCTTC. This sequence encodes CASSLSPGANEQFF.

This sequence joins TRBV2 and TRBJ2-3; 9 positions agree with TRBD2. Germline loops: CDR1 SNHLY, CDR2 FYNNEI. Trimming at V came to 6 bases and at J to 0 bases, leaving 10 bases not matched to a gene. CDR3 length equals 17 residues. The DNA for the CDR3 is TGTGCCAGCAGGGGGTCGGCTAGCGGGAAGAGCACAGATACGCAGTATTTT. It yields the protein CASRGSASGKSTDTQYF.

The V and J genes are TRBV4-1 and TRBJ2-7; D remains ambiguous. The CDR3 loop spans 15 amino acids. Trimming took 0 bases from V and 2 from J, leaving 11 bases between them. Germline V gene lookup returns CDR1 MGHRA and CDR2 YSYEKL. CDR3 residues: CASSQDPGDAYEQYF. The CDR3 DNA follows: TGCGCCAGCAGCCAAGACCCAGGCGATGCCTACGAGCAGTACTTC.

The gene calls are TRBV6-1 and TRBJ2-6; D unclear. The V end was cut by 5 bases, the J end by 4 bases, with 9 bases between. Germline CDR1 MNHNS, CDR2 SASEGT. The CDR3 covers 14 residues. The CDR3 reads CASSTPFGANVLTF. The DNA for the CDR3 is TGTGCCAGCAGTACACCCTTCGGGGCCAACGTCCTGACTTTC.

The chain carries TRBV30 and TRBJ2-3; no reliable D call. This CDR3 is built from 12 residues. V was pared by 1 base and J by 1 base, with 3 bases between. Per the germline V gene, CDR1 is GTSNPN and CDR2 is SVGIG (reference sequence). Written as DNA, the CDR3 is TGTGCCTGGAGTGCTGGCACAGATACGCAGTATTTT. Residues: CAWSAGTDTQYF.

The chain links TRBV18 to TRBJ2-7, with 8 bases aligning to TRBD1. V lost 3 bases, J lost 2 bases, and 3 bases stayed unmatched. This CDR3 spans 14 amino acids. Looked up from germline, CDR1 is KGHSH and CDR2 is LQKENI. The DNA of the CDR3 is TGTGCCAGCTCACCTGGACAGGGCACCTACGAGCAGTACTTC. This gives the protein CASSPGQGTYEQYF.

V is TRBV25-1 and J is TRBJ1-2, with unresolved D. V dropped 5 bases and J dropped 3 bases, with 10 bases sitting between them. Per the germline V gene, CDR1 is MGHDK and CDR2 is SYGVNS. This CDR3 is 13 amino acids long. Written as DNA, the CDR3 is TGTGCCAGCAGTAGACCGGGGTACTATGGCTACACCTTC. This codes for CASSRPGYYGYTF.

V and J are TRBV18 and TRBJ1-5; possible D gene TRBD1, 5 bases. CDR3 length: 14 amino acids. Germline CDR1 is KGHSH and CDR2 is LQKENI. Trimming left V 5 bases short and J 3 bases short, with 11 bases between. CDR3 in amino acids: CASSWGGYNQPQHF. The CDR3 bases are TGTGCCAGCTCATGGGGCGGATACAATCAGCCCCAGCATTTT. Based on the CDR3 plus reference TRBV18 and TRBJ1-5, the full variable domain is NAGVMQNPRHLVRRRGQEARLRCSPMKGHSHVYWYRQLPEEGLKFMVYLQKENIIDESGMPKERFSAEFPKEGPSILRIQQVVRGDSAAYFCASSWGGYNQPQHFGDGTRLSIL.

The chain joins TRBV7-6 to TRBJ2-3; possible D gene TRBD2, 5 bases. Germline CDR1 is SGHVS and CDR2 is FNYEAQ. Trimming took 4 bases from V and 4 from J, leaving 15 bases between them. This CDR3 is 15 amino acids long. The CDR3: CASSSTRFVADTQYF. The CDR3 nucleotides are TGTGCCAGCAGCTCCACTAGGTTCGTGGCAGATACGCAGTATTTT.

This chain uses TRBV29-1 with TRBJ2-7, with a tentative D call TRBD1 (6 bases). The germline V and J ends were trimmed by 6 bases and 2 bases, with 11 bases remaining between them. Per germline, CDR1 SQVTM and CDR2 ANQGSEA. The CDR3 runs to 12 residues. The DNA for the CDR3 is TGCAGCGTGTTGACAGGCCCCTACGAGCAGTACTTC. Translating it yields CSVLTGPYEQYF.

The gene calls are TRBV27 and TRBJ2-3; D may be TRBD1 or TRBD2 (6 bases each). CDR3 length: 13 amino acids. Trimming took off 11 bases at V and 1 base at J, with 13 bases between the two ends. CDR1 is MNHEY and CDR2 is SMNVEV in the germline V gene (reference sequence). CDR3 sequence: CAGFGGCTDTQYF. The CDR3 nucleotides read TGTGCCGGATTCGGGGGCTGCACAGATACGCAGTATTTT.

The J gene is TRBJ1-1, the V gene TRBV29-1, with no clear D. Trimming shortened V by 7 bases and J by 0 bases, and 15 bases separated the two germline ends. This CDR3 spans 14 amino acids. From germline, CDR1 is SQVTM and CDR2 ANQGSEA. The CDR3: CSAGPWELNTEAFF. The DNA for the CDR3 is TGCAGCGCCGGCCCATGGGAGTTGAACACTGAAGCTTTCTTT.

V is TRBV7-8 and J is TRBJ1-1; D is undetermined. In germline, CDR1 is SGHVS, CDR2 FQNEAQ. V was trimmed by 0 bases and J by 1 base, leaving 6 bases between them. The CDR3 runs 14 residues. The DNA for the CDR3 is TGTGCCAGCAGCTTAGCGAACCCGAACACTGAAGCTTTCTTT. The encoded protein is CASSLANPNTEAFF. The complete variable domain, with remaining parts taken from reference TRBV7-8 and TRBJ1-1, reads GAGVSQSPRYKVAKRGQDVALRCDPISGHVSLFWYQQALGQGPEFLTYFQNEAQLDKSGLPSDRFFAERPEGSVSTLKIQRTQQEDSAVYLCASSLANPNTEAFFGQGTRLTVV.

CDR3 sequence: CASSLATPSGNTIYF. The CDR3 nucleotides are TGTGCCAGCAGCTTAGCGACCCCCTCTGGAAACACCATATATTTT. V usage is TRBV7-9 and J usage is TRBJ1-3; D gene ambiguous. The germline V gene encodes CDR1 SEHNR and CDR2 FQNEAQ (reference sequence). The V end was cut by 0 bases, the J end by 0 bases, with 6 bases between. The CDR3 extends over 15 amino acids.

V usage is TRBV7-9 and J usage is TRBJ1-2, with D perhaps TRBD1 (5 bases). V gave up 1 base and J gave up 4 bases, with 7 bases separating them. CDR3 length equals 13 residues. CDR1 and CDR2 from the germline V gene are SEHNR and FQNEAQ (reference sequence). This CDR3 reads CASSLGQTYGYTF. DNA of the CDR3: TGTGCCAGCAGCTTAGGACAGACCTATGGCTACACCTTC.

This clone is a singleton in its sample. The chain uses TRBV2 and TRBJ2-6; D may match TRBD1 or TRBD2 (5 bases each). This CDR3 region has 17 residues. Germline-derived CDR1 and CDR2 are SNHLY and FYNNEI. Trimming shortened V by 10 bases and J by 1 base, and 20 bases separated the two germline ends. The chain's CDR3 is CATEDRDGGSGANVLTF. The CDR3 DNA sequence: TGTGCCACTGAGGACCGGGACGGCGGATCTGGGGCCAACGTCCTGACTTTC.

This clone came up a few times. The V call is TRBV18, the J call TRBJ2-1, with 10 bases matching TRBD1. The CDR3 runs to 16 residues. Losses at the gene ends were 1 base for V and 8 bases for J; bases not matched to a gene: 8. The V gene's germline CDR1 is KGHSH and CDR2 LQKENI. The CDR3 sequence is CASSPLTGGRWYEQFF. CDR3 bases: TGTGCCAGCTCACCACTGACAGGGGGCCGCTGGTATGAGCAGTTCTTC.